This T cell receptor beta chain was identified during a study of cytomegalovirus exposure and HLA in healthy donors. CDR1 and CDR2 (germline): SNHLY, FYNNEI. V trimming: 6 bases; J trimming: 4 bases; junction bases outside the gene matches: 5. The CDR3 spans 14 residues. The study, taken as a whole, reports: The listing of 150 to 200 TCR beta chains classed them as cytomegalovirus-associated.

Libraries were prepared by immunoSEQ multiplex PCR; TCRdb keeps only in-frame clonotypes and omits some of them. The data contain approximately 200,000 clones, 70% to 85% of them singletons. In regard to this clone: What it binds is not known.

The sample taken for sequencing was PBMCs. This receptor was taken from a woman aged 30 to 39 in good health and CMV-seropositive. This rearrangement joins TRBV2 to TRBJ2-2, with 7 bases aligning to TRBD1. The CDR3 DNA is TGTGCCAGCAGGGGGGACAGCCTCACCGGGGAGCTGTTTTTT. Its protein is CASRGDSLTGELFF. The full variable domain, rest sourced from reference TRBV2 and TRBJ2-2, is EPEVTQTPSHQVTQMGQEVILRCVPISNHLYFYWYRQILGQKVEFLVSFYNNEISEKSEIFDDQFSVERPDGSNFTLKIRSTKLEDSAMYFCASRGDSLTGELFFGEGSRLTVL.